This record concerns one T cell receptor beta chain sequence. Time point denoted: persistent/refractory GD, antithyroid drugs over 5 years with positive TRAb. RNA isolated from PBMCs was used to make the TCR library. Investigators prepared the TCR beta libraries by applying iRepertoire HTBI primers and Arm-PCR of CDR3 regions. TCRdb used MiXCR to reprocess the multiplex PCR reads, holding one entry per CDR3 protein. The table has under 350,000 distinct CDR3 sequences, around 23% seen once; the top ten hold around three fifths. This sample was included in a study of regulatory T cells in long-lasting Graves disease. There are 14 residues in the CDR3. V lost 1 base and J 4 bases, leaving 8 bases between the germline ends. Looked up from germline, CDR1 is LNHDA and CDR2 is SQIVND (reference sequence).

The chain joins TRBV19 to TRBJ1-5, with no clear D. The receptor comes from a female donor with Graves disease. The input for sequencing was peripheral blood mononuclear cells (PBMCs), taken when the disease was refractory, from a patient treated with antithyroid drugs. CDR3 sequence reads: CASSIGEWNQPQHF. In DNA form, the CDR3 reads TGTGCCAGTAGTATAGGGGAATGGAATCAGCCCCAGCATTTT.